The clone carrying this TCR beta chain was found a few times. The source of the sample is a study of blood T cell repertoires in COVID-19. The CDR3 contains 14 residues. Germline V CDR1 and CDR2: SGHNT, YYREEE (reference sequence). V trimming: 4 bases; J trimming: 5 bases; junction bases outside the gene matches: 5. Sequencing used immunoSEQ multiplex PCR; TCRdb keeps in-frame clones, though not all of them. Of 110,000 to 150,000 clones in the sample, just under 85% were seen once. Sequencing was carried out using PBMCs or T cells enriched from blood (not recorded which). This receptor was obtained from a woman aged 40 to 50 who had recovered from COVID-19. The chain joins TRBV5-4 to TRBJ1-2, with 10 bases lining up with TRBD1. CDR3 amino acids: CASSGGTGVYGYTF. CDR3 nucleotides: TGTGCCAGCAGCGGGGGGACAGGGGTTTATGGCTACACCTTC.